These 13 T cell receptor beta chains were all obtained from the same sample, sequenced in a study of shared clonotypes between healthy human individuals. Sequencing was performed with immunoSEQ multiplex PCR; in TCRdb, only in-frame clones are kept and a portion is missing. The table shows approximately 980,000 clones, with over 60% occurring only once. Material: memory CD4+ T cells sorted from blood. Documented subset: CD45RA-negative fraction. These receptors all come from a man younger than 35 in good health.

Turning to this clone: In the same sample, other DNA sequences code for this CDR3. The gene calls are TRBV18 and TRBJ2-7; the D gene is possibly TRBD2 (6 bases). Germline loops: CDR1 KGHSH, CDR2 LQKENI. Trimming shortened V by 6 bases and J by 5 bases, and 11 bases separated the two germline ends. This CDR3 contains 12 residues. This CDR3 reads CASSSEGNEQYF. CDR3 nucleotide sequence: TGTGCCAGCTCCTCGGAGGGCAACGAGCAGTACTTC.

Regarding this clone: This specimen includes other DNA sequences encoding the same CDR3. The chain links TRBV18 to TRBJ1-5; possible D gene TRBD1, 6 bases. There are 13 residues in the CDR3. The V and J ends lost 6 bases and 4 bases respectively, with 10 bases between them. The germline V gene encodes CDR1 KGHSH and CDR2 LQKENI. CDR3: CASSKQGNQPQHF. CDR3 coding DNA: TGTGCCAGCTCGAAACAGGGTAATCAGCCCCAGCATTTT.

The chain combines TRBV14 with TRBJ2-5, with a tentative D call TRBD2 (6 bases). Germline CDR1 is SGHDN and CDR2 is FVKESK. The CDR3 extends over 14 amino acids. The V gene lost 3 bases and the J gene lost 2 bases, with 10 bases spanning the gap. The CDR3 DNA follows: TGTGCCAGCAGCCAGCGGAGGGATCAAGAGACCCAGTACTTC. Translation gives CASSQRRDQETQYF. The full variable domain, in which reference TRBV14 and TRBJ2-5 provide the parts outside the CDR3, is EAGVTQFPSHSVIEKGQTVTLRCDPISGHDNLYWYRRVMGKEIKFLLHFVKESKQDESGMPNNRFLAERTGGTYSTLKVQPAELEDSGVYFCASSQRRDQETQYFGPGTRLLVL.

V gene TRBV6-1 combines with J gene TRBJ1-5; D call uncertain. V shed 8 bases and J shed 4 bases, with 12 bases lying between them. The germline CDR1 and CDR2 sequences are MNHNS and SASEGT. CDR3 length equals 13 residues. CDR3 nucleotide sequence: TGTGCCAGCCGTCGGGTAGGAAATCAGCCCCAGCATTTT. This gives the protein CASRRVGNQPQHF.

V gene TRBV29-1 combines with J gene TRBJ2-5, with TRBD2 matching over 8 bases. The CDR3 loop spans 17 amino acids. Germline-derived CDR1 and CDR2 are SQVTM and ANQGSEA. V was pared by 4 bases and J by 2 bases, with 15 bases of the junction left unmatched. The chain's CDR3 is CSVGDRTRAGGQETQYF. In DNA, the CDR3 is TGCAGCGTTGGAGACAGGACAAGGGCGGGGGGTCAAGAGACCCAGTACTTC.

This clone was picked up many times. This chain joins TRBV6-6 and TRBJ2-7; D is possibly TRBD2 (5 bases). Germline CDR1 MNHNY, CDR2 SVGAGI (reference sequence). Trimming left V 4 bases short and J 9 bases short, with 10 bases between. The CDR3 is 11 residues long. CDR3 in DNA: TGTGCCAGCAGTTGGGGAGAGACGCAGTACTTC. It encodes CASSWGETQYF.

This clone was counted only a few times. The genes are TRBV14 and TRBJ2-5; D remains ambiguous. CDR3 length equals 15 residues. In germline, CDR1 is SGHDN, CDR2 FVKESK. V lost 3 bases, J lost 3 bases, and 14 bases lay in between. In DNA, the CDR3 is TGTGCCAGCAGCCAGCGTTTGCAGATCAAAGAGACCCAGTACTTC. This gives the protein CASSQRLQIKETQYF.

The chain combines TRBV9 with TRBJ2-3; maybe TRBD1 (6 bases). Trimming left V 0 bases short and J 5 bases short, with 19 bases between. This CDR3 is built from 17 residues. CDR1 is SGDLS, CDR2 YYNGEE, per germline. This CDR3 reads CASSVAHIRGPGDTQYF. For the CDR3, the DNA is TGTGCCAGCAGCGTAGCGCATATCAGGGGTCCAGGAGATACGCAGTATTTT. Together with reference TRBV9 and TRBJ2-3, the CDR3 gives the full variable domain: DSGVTQTPKHLITATGQRVTLRCSPRSGDLSVYWYQQSLDQGLQFLIQYYNGEERAKGNILERFSAQQFPDLHSELNLSSLELGDSALYFCASSVAHIRGPGDTQYFGPGTRLTVL.

The chain combines TRBV6-1 with TRBJ1-6; D remains unclear. The germline V gene has CDR1 MNHNS and CDR2 SASEGT. This CDR3 spans 10 amino acids. Trimming shortened V by 7 bases and J by 7 bases, and 2 bases separated the two germline ends. The CDR3 protein is CASTNSPLHF. CDR3 nucleotide sequence: TGTGCCAGCACGAATTCACCCCTCCACTTT.

This clone appeared a few times. The chain links TRBV4-2 to TRBJ1-2; D gene uncertain. The germline V gene encodes CDR1 LGHNA and CDR2 YNFKEQ. The CDR3 has 16 residues. Trimming left V 4 bases short and J 6 bases short, with 21 bases between. The CDR3 loop reads CASSPSSERHENGYTF. CDR3 DNA sequence: TGTGCCAGCAGCCCATCATCGGAAAGGCACGAGAATGGCTACACCTTC.

This rearrangement joins TRBV28 to TRBJ1-5; D call uncertain. V lost 3 bases, J lost 9 bases, and 9 bases lay in between. Germline V gene sequence: CDR1 MDHEN, CDR2 SYDVKM. The CDR3 runs 12 residues. CDR3 residues: CASSFGRGPQHF. The DNA for the CDR3 is TGTGCCAGCAGTTTTGGGCGTGGGCCCCAGCATTTT.

The V gene is TRBV27, the J gene TRBJ2-2; TRBD1 matches at 7 bases. The germline CDR1 and CDR2 sequences are MNHEY and SMNVEV (reference sequence). CDR3 size: 15 residues. The V gene end was trimmed by 4 bases and the J gene end by 6 bases; junction bases not matched to a gene: 8. CDR3 residues: CASSSPGTASGELFF. The CDR3 nucleotides are TGTGCCAGCAGTTCCCCCGGGACAGCTTCCGGGGAGCTGTTTTTT.

The genes are TRBV2 and TRBJ1-2; a weak D match, TRBD1 (5 bases). The V and J ends lost 11 bases and 5 bases respectively, with 24 bases between them. This CDR3 contains 15 residues. Germline CDR1 reads SNHLY; CDR2 reads FYNNEI. This CDR3 reads CADRGEQSREYGYTF. The CDR3 nucleotides read TGTGCCGACCGAGGGGAACAGTCAAGGGAGTATGGCTACACCTTC.